At least ten counts were recorded for the clone carrying this T cell receptor beta chain. Its cognate antigen is unknown. V lost 4 bases and J lost 2, with 14 bases in between. CDR3 size: 15 residues. Germline CDR1 reads SGHTA; CDR2 reads FQGNSA. The sample is drawn from a study of T-cell reconstitution after alpha-beta-depleted transplantation in children. Study findings and constraints: Reportedly, roughly two months post-transplant, alpha-beta T cells arose from several hundred expanded graft clones.

During its preparation, the TCRbeta library received unique molecular identifiers. MiXCR, applied by TCRdb to the PCR reads, yields one record per CDR3 protein. The sample shows some 200,000 distinct CDR3 sequences, about 7% of them seen only once. This chain links TRBV7-2 with TRBJ2-5; D not resolved. This TCR came from a boy aged 2 to 9 with acute lymphoblastic leukemia, due to receive a stem cell transplant. Sequences were derived from PBMCs, sampled before TCRalphabeta/CD19-depleted stem cell transplant. The DNA of the CDR3 is TGTGCCAGCAGCTCATCTAGGCTAGGACAAGAGACCCAGTACTTC. Protein product: CASSSSRLGQETQYF.